Listed here are 19 T cell receptor beta chains from one sample, sequenced in a study of T cells in women clearing cervical HPV infection. Assay used: immunoSEQ multiplex PCR; TCRdb lists only in-frame clones, some missing. In all, the sample yields roughly 8,300 clones. The sequenced sample consisted of blood buffy coat. The receptors stem from a woman between 18 and 75 years old with a cervical HPV16 infection that either progressed to CIN3+ or cleared (not recorded which).

To note about this clone: The CDR3 extends 3 residues past the end of the read, so its final part is completed from the germline J gene. The rearrangement joins TRBV7-2 to TRBJ2-1, with D possibly matching TRBD1 (5 bases). V shed 2 bases and J shed 9 bases, with 17 bases lying between them. The germline gives CDR1 SGHTA, CDR2 FQGNSA. This CDR3 is built from 15 residues. CDR3 amino acids: CASSLLGAANTEQFF. The sequenced part of the CDR3 DNA is TGTGCCAGCAGCTTATTAGGGGCGGCAAACACTGAG.

Remarks on this clone: The read ends 3 residues early relative to the CDR3; the germline J gene fills the gap. This chain uses TRBV6-1 with TRBJ1-1; TRBD1 might be the D (6 bases). V was shortened by 4 bases and J by 5 bases, with 14 bases between the two germline ends. Germline values: CDR1 MNHNS, CDR2 SASEGT. The CDR3 length is 14 residues. The CDR3 protein is CASSVAGAGTEAFF. CDR3 DNA (partial): TGTGCCAGCAGTGTGGCAGGGGCTGGAACTGAA.

Concerning this clone itself: The CDR3 extends 3 residues past the end of the read, so its final part is completed from the germline J gene. The chain employs TRBV5-6 and TRBJ1-5; TRBD1 is a possible D gene (6 bases). The germline CDR1 and CDR2 sequences are SGHDT and YYEEEE. The ends were cut back, 4 bases at V and 2 bases at J, with 10 bases in the middle. The CDR3 runs to 14 residues. The sequenced CDR3 bases are TGTGCCAGCAGCCGGGGGGCAGGCAATCAGCCC. This gives the protein CASSRGAGNQP. The full CDR3 protein is CASSRGAGNQPQHF.

About this clone: Read data end 3 residues before the CDR3 end; the end is taken from the germline J gene. V and J are TRBV10-3 and TRBJ2-5; 10 bases are shared with TRBD2. The germline CDR1 and CDR2 sequences are ENHRY and SYGVKD. This CDR3 is built from 19 residues. V trimming: 3 bases; J trimming: 0 bases; junction bases outside the gene matches: 13. Partial CDR3 DNA: TGTGCCATCAGTGAACCCGGGACTAGCGTCGAAAGTTACCAAGAGACC. Its translation: CAISEPGTSVESYQET. The entire CDR3 sequence reads CAISEPGTSVESYQETQYF.

This clone registers medium-sized (0.01 to 0.1%) by frequency. The read stops 3 residues short of the end of the CDR3; the missing end is completed from the germline J gene. The chain uses TRBV29-1 and TRBJ1-2, with TRBD1 identical over 9 bases. Germline V lookup: CDR1 SQVTM, CDR2 ANQGSEA. This CDR3 has 12 residues. CDR3 DNA, as far as it was read: TGCAGCGTTGATGGGACAGGGAAAGGC. Residues: CSVDGTGKG. The whole CDR3 region reads CSVDGTGKGYTF.

With regard to this clone: The read ends 3 residues before the CDR3 terminus; that terminus is restored from the germline J gene. The V call is TRBV20-1, the J call TRBJ1-1; D is unclear. From germline, CDR1 is DFQATT and CDR2 SNEGSKA (reference sequence). V was clipped by 3 bases and J by 6 bases, with 17 bases between them. This CDR3 spans 14 amino acids. The chain's CDR3 is CSARSGRREAEAFF. CDR3 bases read: TGCAGTGCTAGGTCGGGCAGGCGGGAGGCTGAA.

To note about this clone: Read data end 3 residues before the CDR3 end; the end is taken from the germline J gene. V is TRBV7-3 and J is TRBJ1-2; possible D gene TRBD1, 6 bases. CDR3 length: 20 amino acids. The germline V gene has CDR1 SGHTA and CDR2 FQGTGA. The CDR3 protein is CASSLTGAFSLSELWSDYTF. The part of the CDR3 DNA that was read is TGTGCCAGCAGCTTAACGGGGGCGTTCTCCCTCTCGGAGCTGTGGAGTGAC.

Comments on this clone: The read terminates 3 residues before the CDR3 end, so the remaining end is supplied by the germline J gene. The gene calls are TRBV20-1 and TRBJ2-3; 14 bases fit TRBD2. The CDR3 covers 16 residues. Trimming cost V 6 bases and J 5 bases; bases outside gene matches: 10. CDR1 is DFQATT and CDR2 is SNEGSKA in the germline V gene (reference sequence). CDR3 amino acids: CSAPGRLAGGQDTQYF. Incomplete CDR3 DNA: TGCAGTGCGCCCGGGCGACTAGCGGGGGGGCAAGATACG.

As concerns this clone: The observed sequence ends 3 residues before the CDR3 terminus, with the missing tail filled in from the germline J gene. The chain couples TRBV5-4 to TRBJ2-1; a weak D match, TRBD1 (6 bases). The CDR3 is 15 residues long. Deletions cut 3 bases from V and 1 base from J, with 11 bases between. The germline V gene has CDR1 SGHNT and CDR2 YYREEE (reference sequence). CDR3: CASSSPRGSYNEQFF. The CDR3 DNA, read in part, is TGTGCCAGCAGCTCCCCTAGGGGGTCCTACAATGAG.

About this clone: Coverage ceases 3 residues before the CDR3 finishes, and the germline J gene fills in the end. V and J are TRBV7-9 and TRBJ2-3, with D unclear. The CDR3 runs to 12 residues. Germline V gene lookup returns CDR1 SEHNR and CDR2 FQNEAQ (reference sequence). CDR3 sequence: CASTSEAETQYF. CDR3 bases read: TGTGCCAGCACTTCTGAGGCGGAGACG.

About this clone itself: The CDR3 extends 3 residues past the end of the read, so its final part is completed from the germline J gene. The chain uses TRBV11-3 and TRBJ1-2, with 7 bases that match TRBD1. V lost 1 base and J lost 4; bases outside the gene matches: 0. The CDR3 runs to 13 residues. The germline V gene encodes CDR1 SGHNT and CDR2 YENEEA. Incomplete CDR3 DNA: TGTGCCAGCAGCTTAGGACAGGGCTATGGC. This gives the protein CASSLGQGYG. In full, the CDR3 is CASSLGQGYGYTF.

In the case of this clone: The CDR3 goes on 3 residues after the read ends, and that part is filled in from the germline J gene. V is TRBV29-1 and J is TRBJ1-1; D not resolved. In germline, CDR1 is SQVTM, CDR2 ANQGSEA. Trimming left V 6 bases short and J 5 bases short, with 13 bases between. CDR3 length equals 12 residues. CDR3: CSVMSGRTEAFF. The CDR3 bases that were read are TGCAGCGTCATGTCGGGTAGGACTGAA.

As regards this clone: The read stops 3 residues short of the end of the CDR3; the missing end is completed from the germline J gene. The chain has TRBV7-9 and TRBJ1-2; 9 bases match TRBD1. Per the germline V gene, CDR1 is SEHNR and CDR2 is FQNEAQ (reference sequence). This CDR3 comprises 15 residues. This CDR3 is CASSSNRGPHYDYTF. CDR3 DNA, as far as it was read: TGTGCCAGCAGCTCAAACAGGGGGCCTCACTACGAC.

Note on this clone: The missing CDR3 end, 3 residues past where the read stops, is filled in from the germline J gene. The gene calls are TRBV6-2 or TRBV6-3 and TRBJ1-1, with D possibly matching TRBD1 (6 bases). This CDR3 region has 16 residues. CDR1 MNHEY and CDR2 SVGEGT come from the germline V gene. Trimming removed 2 bases from V and 5 bases from J, with 18 bases in between. The sequenced CDR3 bases are TGTGCCAGCAGTTACCCAGGAAGAGGGGGAGGTACTGAA. Translating gives CASSYPGRGGGTE. The entire CDR3 protein is CASSYPGRGGGTEAFF.

Regarding this clone: The read ends 3 residues shy of where the CDR3 ends; the end is completed using the germline J gene. V gene TRBV7-3 combines with J gene TRBJ1-2; D remains ambiguous. The V gene's germline CDR1 is SGHTA and CDR2 FQGTGA. This CDR3 comprises 13 residues. CDR3 DNA (partial): TGTGCCAGCAGTTCCCTGACGGGGAATGAC. Its translation: CASSSLTGND. The complete CDR3 protein is CASSSLTGNDYTF. The whole variable domain, remainder taken from reference TRBV7-3 and TRBJ1-2, is GAGVSQTPSNKVTEKGKYVELRCDPISGHTALYWYRQSLGQGPEFLIYFQGTGAADDSGLPNDRFFAVRPEGSVSTLKIQRTERGDSAVYLCASSSLTGNDYTFGSGTRLTVV.

As concerns this clone: The sequence runs out 3 residues before the end of the CDR3; the remainder is reconstructed from the germline J gene. The rearrangement uses TRBV5-6 and TRBJ2-1, with 8 bases lining up with TRBD2. Germline V gene sequence: CDR1 SGHDT, CDR2 YYEEEE. The CDR3 is made up of 14 amino acids. V lost 4 bases to trimming and J lost 0 bases; unmatched junction nucleotides: 0. Incomplete CDR3 DNA: TGTGCCAGCAGCGCGGGGGGCTCCTACAATGAG. Encoded protein: CASSAGGSYNE. The full CDR3 is CASSAGGSYNEQFF.

Concerning this clone itself: The CDR3 goes on 3 residues after the read ends, and that part is filled in from the germline J gene. The genes are TRBV6-1 and TRBJ2-3; D is possibly TRBD1 (5 bases). This CDR3 contains 15 residues. CDR1 is MNHNS and CDR2 is SASEGT in the germline V gene. Incomplete CDR3 DNA: TGTGCCAGCAGTGAAAGAGCTCAGGGCCAAGAGACG. Protein sequence: CASSERAQGQET. The full CDR3 sequence reads CASSERAQGQETQYF.

About this clone: The sequenced fragment ends 3 residues before the CDR3 boundary, so the rest is inferred from the germline J gene. The J gene is TRBJ1-1, the V gene TRBV7-6; D gene ambiguous. V was trimmed by 1 base and J by 2 bases, leaving 17 bases between them. CDR3 length: 17 residues. Per germline, CDR1 SGHVS and CDR2 FNYEAQ. The CDR3 bases that were read are TGTGCCAGCAGCTTAGTCGCAGCTACAGATTTAAACACTGAA. It yields the protein CASSLVAATDLNTE. The full CDR3 reads CASSLVAATDLNTEAFF.

Comments on this clone: The CDR3 goes on 3 residues after the read ends, and that part is filled in from the germline J gene. The V call is TRBV14, the J call TRBJ2-3; 8 nucleotides line up with TRBD2. This CDR3 comprises 14 residues. Per the germline V gene, CDR1 is SGHDN and CDR2 is FVKESK. The DNA read from the CDR3 is TGTGCCAGCAGTTACTCCAGCGGGGGAGAGACG. Amino acids: CASSYSSGGET. The entire CDR3 is CASSYSSGGETQYF.